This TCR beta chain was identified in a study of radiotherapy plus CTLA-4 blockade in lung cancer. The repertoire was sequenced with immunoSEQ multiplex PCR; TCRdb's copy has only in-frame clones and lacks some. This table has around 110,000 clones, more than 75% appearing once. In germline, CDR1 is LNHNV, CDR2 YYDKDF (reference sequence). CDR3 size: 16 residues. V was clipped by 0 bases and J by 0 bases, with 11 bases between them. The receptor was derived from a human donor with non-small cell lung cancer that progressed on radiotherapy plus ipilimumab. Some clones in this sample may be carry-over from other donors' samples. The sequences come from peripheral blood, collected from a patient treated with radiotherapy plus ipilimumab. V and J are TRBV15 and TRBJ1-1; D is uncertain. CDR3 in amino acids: CATSRDSRPLNTEAFF. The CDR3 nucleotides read TGTGCCACCAGCAGAGATAGCAGGCCTTTGAACACTGAAGCTTTCTTT.